These 16 T cell receptor beta chains were sequenced from one sample in a study of response to subunit inactivated influenza vaccine. TCRdb reprocessed the RT-PCR reads via MiXCR and lists one record per CDR3 protein. The sample contains over 750,000 distinct CDR3 sequences, 20% to 25% of which appear only once. The source material was PBMCs from blood, sampled around 5 days after vaccination. The receptors originated from a man aged 45-60 years who received an inactivated influenza vaccine.

In this sample, this clonotype turned up a few times. J is TRBJ2-7 and V is TRBV29-1; perhaps TRBD2 as D (5 bases). This CDR3 comprises 16 residues. Between the trimmed V and J ends, which lost 4 bases and 2 bases, there was a span of 21 bases. Germline assignment: CDR1 SQVTM and CDR2 ANQGSEA. Here the CDR3 reads CSVVSGRRFGAYEQYF. DNA of the CDR3: TGCAGCGTTGTATCCGGACGGAGATTCGGGGCCTACGAGCAGTACTTC.

This rearrangement joins TRBV7-6 to TRBJ2-3, with 10 bases aligning to TRBD2. The CDR3 is made up of 19 amino acids. The trim removed 1 base at V and 4 bases at J, leaving 14 bases unmatched. CDR1 SGHVS and CDR2 FNYEAQ come from the germline V gene. The CDR3 region is CASSLGAAVLAGVADTQYF. CDR3 in DNA: TGTGCCAGCAGCTTAGGGGCGGCGGTTCTAGCGGGAGTAGCAGATACGCAGTATTTT.

This clonotype showed up just a few times. This chain joins TRBV28 and TRBJ2-5; D gene uncertain. V was pared by 6 bases and J by 7 bases, with 15 bases between. The CDR3 covers 13 residues. The germline gives CDR1 MDHEN, CDR2 SYDVKM. Here the CDR3 DNA reads TGTGCCAGCAGCTCGCCCGATCGAGGGACCCAGTACTTC. Protein sequence: CASSSPDRGTQYF.

This clonotype was detected a few times. The chain employs TRBV29-1 and TRBJ2-1; D unresolved. Germline V gene data show CDR1 as SQVTM and CDR2 as ANQGSEA. V lost 5 bases, J lost 4 bases, and 6 bases lay in between. CDR3 length equals 11 residues. The CDR3 loop is CSVLRYNEQFF. The CDR3 DNA reads as TGCAGCGTTCTGAGGTACAATGAGCAGTTCTTC.

J is TRBJ1-2 and V is TRBV11-3; 7 bases agree with TRBD1. The CDR3 extends over 15 amino acids. Trimming removed 3 bases from V and 1 base from J; junction bases left unmatched: 5. The germline gives CDR1 SGHNT, CDR2 YENEEA. This CDR3 reads CASSFWDSNNYGYTF. CDR3 coding DNA: TGTGCCAGCAGCTTCTGGGACAGTAATAACTATGGCTACACCTTC.

This clonotype was seen at least ten times. The CDR3 reads CASSAGGQGPNEKLFF. The CDR3 DNA reads TGTGCCAGCAGCGCGGGAGGACAGGGGCCTAATGAAAAACTGTTTTTT. The chain uses TRBV9 and TRBJ1-4; 9 bases match TRBD1. Unmatched junction bases numbered 6, after V lost 3 bases and J lost 3 bases. The CDR3 is 16 residues long. The germline gives CDR1 SGDLS, CDR2 YYNGEE. Looking up the rest from reference TRBV9 and TRBJ1-4 gives the full variable domain: DSGVTQTPKHLITATGQRVTLRCSPRSGDLSVYWYQQSLDQGLQFLIQYYNGEERAKGNILERFSAQQFPDLHSELNLSSLELGDSALYFCASSAGGQGPNEKLFFGSGTQLSVL.

The chain employs TRBV10-3 and TRBJ2-7; D ambiguous. Per the germline V gene, CDR1 is ENHRY and CDR2 is SYGVKD. The CDR3 loop spans 15 amino acids. The germline V and J ends were trimmed by 3 bases and 2 bases, with 14 bases remaining between them. CDR3 sequence: CAISEERRKAYEQYF. The CDR3 nucleotides are TGTGCCATCAGTGAAGAACGTCGAAAGGCCTACGAGCAGTACTTC.

This chain connects TRBV5-1 to TRBJ1-4; 12 positions match TRBD1. V dropped 4 bases and J dropped 8; count of bases not matched to a gene: 6. This CDR3 comprises 15 residues. Germline V gene data show CDR1 as SGHRS and CDR2 as YFSETQ. As DNA, the CDR3 is TGCGCCAGCAGCGGGGGACAGGGGGCAAGCGAAAAACTGTTTTTT. As protein: CASSGGQGASEKLFF.

There are a few counts of this clonotype. This chain connects TRBV29-1 to TRBJ1-2; D not resolved. V was pared by 7 bases and J by 1 base, with 13 bases between. Germline assignment: CDR1 SQVTM and CDR2 ANQGSEA. The CDR3 covers 13 residues. DNA of the CDR3: TGCAGCGCACGGGGAGGCAGTAACTATGGCTACACCTTC. Translated, it gives CSARGGSNYGYTF. Filled out from reference TRBV29-1 and TRBJ1-2, the complete variable domain reads SAVISQKPSRDICQRGTSLTIQCQVDSQVTMMFWYRQQPGQSLTLIATANQGSEATYESGFVIDKFPISRPNLTFSTLTVSNMSPEDSSIYLCSARGGSNYGYTFGSGTRLTVV.

The rearrangement joins TRBV2 to TRBJ2-7; TRBD1 is a possible D gene (6 bases). Germline V gene data show CDR1 as SNHLY and CDR2 as FYNNEI. V lost 7 bases, J lost 0 bases, and 10 bases lay in between. The length of the CDR3 is 13 residues. The CDR3 is CASTDSGSYEQYF. CDR3 DNA: TGTGCCAGCACGGACAGCGGCTCCTACGAGCAGTACTTC.

The V and J genes are TRBV18 and TRBJ2-7; D may be TRBD2 (6 bases). The germline V gene encodes CDR1 KGHSH and CDR2 LQKENI. The CDR3 is 14 amino acids. Trimming took 0 bases from V and 4 from J, leaving 10 bases between them. This chain's CDR3 is CASSPPGGRYEQYF. CDR3 coding DNA: TGTGCCAGCTCACCACCGGGAGGTCGGTACGAGCAGTACTTC.

The chain's CDR3 is CASSLSLLAGFYEQYF. CDR3 sequence (DNA): TGTGCCAGCAGCTTGTCGTTACTAGCGGGATTCTACGAGCAGTACTTC. The chain links TRBV11-2 to TRBJ2-7, with 10 bases fitting TRBD2. CDR1 is SGHAT, CDR2 FQNNGV, per germline. V shed 3 bases and J 3 bases; nucleotides not matched to a gene: 8. The CDR3 is made up of 16 amino acids.

The CDR3 sequence: CASSRNPEPGPEQFF. The DNA of the CDR3 is TGCGCCAGCAGCAGAAACCCGGAGCCGGGGCCTGAGCAGTTCTTC. V usage is TRBV5-1 and J usage is TRBJ2-1, with D perhaps TRBD1 or TRBD2 (5 bases each). Germline V gives CDR1 SGHRS, CDR2 YFSETQ. V dropped 4 bases and J dropped 9 bases, with 20 bases sitting between them. This CDR3 is 15 amino acids long.

This chain connects TRBV28 to TRBJ1-5, with D unclear. V was cut by 5 bases and J by 4 bases, with 12 bases left in between. The length of the CDR3 is 14 residues. The germline gives CDR1 MDHEN, CDR2 SYDVKM. The CDR3 spells CASSPMDGNQPQHF. The CDR3, as DNA: TGTGCCAGCAGTCCTATGGACGGGAATCAGCCCCAGCATTTT. Drawing the rest from reference TRBV28 and TRBJ1-5, the complete variable domain is DVKVTQSSRYLVKRTGEKVFLECVQDMDHENMFWYRQDPGLGLRLIYFSYDVKMKEKGDIPEGYSVSREKKERFSLILESASTNQTSMYLCASSPMDGNQPQHFGDGTRLSIL.

This clonotype was detected only a few times. The chain carries TRBV7-2 and TRBJ2-2; D is possibly TRBD1 (5 bases). Germline CDR1 SGHTA, CDR2 FQGNSA. The CDR3 covers 15 residues. Trimming took off 0 bases at V and 4 bases at J, with 9 bases between the two ends. The CDR3 region has the DNA TGTGCCAGCAGCTTAGCCAGGGTCTTCACCGGGGAGCTGTTTTTT. Residues: CASSLARVFTGELFF.

The gene calls are TRBV12-3 or TRBV12-4 and TRBJ2-1; D is perhaps TRBD2 (5 bases). The CDR3 consists of 14 residues. V shed 5 bases and J shed 8 bases, with 16 bases lying between them. CDR3 amino acids: CASSLRTSGYEQFF. Here the CDR3 DNA reads TGTGCCAGCAGTCTCCGTACTAGTGGCTATGAGCAGTTCTTC.